This T cell receptor (beta chain) is from a study of shared clonotypes between healthy human individuals. Positively selected for CCR7, the CD45RO-negative cells used as naive CD8 cells excluded terminally differentiated effector memory CD45RA+ cells. Sequencing was performed with immunoSEQ multiplex PCR; in TCRdb, only in-frame clones are kept and a portion is missing. The sample lists about 2 million clones, approximately 95% occurring once. The germline gives CDR1 SGHVS, CDR2 FQNEAQ. Trimming left V 4 bases short and J 8 bases short, with 9 bases between. The CDR3 is made up of 12 amino acids. The sample comprised naive CD8+ T cells sorted from blood. The receptor comes from a man between 18 and 29 years old in good health. This sequence joins TRBV7-8 and TRBJ2-4; D uncertain. The CDR3 region is CASSWLTDIQYF. Written as DNA, the CDR3 is TGTGCCAGCAGCTGGTTGACGGACATTCAGTACTTC. Drawing the rest from reference TRBV7-8 and TRBJ2-4, the complete variable domain is GAGVSQSPRYKVAKRGQDVALRCDPISGHVSLFWYQQALGQGPEFLTYFQNEAQLDKSGLPSDRFFAERPEGSVSTLKIQRTQQEDSAVYLCASSWLTDIQYFGAGTRLSVL.